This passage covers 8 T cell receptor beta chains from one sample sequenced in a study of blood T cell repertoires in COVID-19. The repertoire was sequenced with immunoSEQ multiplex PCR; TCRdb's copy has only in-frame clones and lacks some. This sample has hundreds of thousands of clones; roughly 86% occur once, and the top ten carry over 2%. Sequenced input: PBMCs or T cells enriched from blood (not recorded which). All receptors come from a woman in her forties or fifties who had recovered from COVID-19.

The CDR3 DNA is TGTGCCTGGAGTGGGTCGCGGGACAGGGCTAATGAAAAACTGTTTTTT. It translates to CAWSGSRDRANEKLFF. V gene TRBV30 combines with J gene TRBJ1-4; 9 bases align to TRBD1. Per germline, CDR1 GTSNPN and CDR2 SVGIG (reference sequence). The length of the CDR3 is 16 residues. The V segment lost 1 base and the J segment 3 bases; nucleotides outside the gene matches: 6.

For the CDR3, the DNA is TGTGCCAGCAGCACAGGGCTTACTGAAGCTTTCTTT. As protein: CASSTGLTEAFF. The chain carries TRBV11-2 and TRBJ1-1; maybe TRBD1 (6 bases). V lost 5 bases, J lost 5 bases, and 9 bases lay in between. The germline V gene encodes CDR1 SGHAT and CDR2 FQNNGV. CDR3 length: 12 residues.

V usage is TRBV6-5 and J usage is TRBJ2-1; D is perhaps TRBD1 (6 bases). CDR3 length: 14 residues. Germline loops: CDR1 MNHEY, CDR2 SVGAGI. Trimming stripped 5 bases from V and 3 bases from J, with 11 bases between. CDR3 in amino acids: CASSPRQVYNEQFF. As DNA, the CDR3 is TGTGCCAGCAGTCCCCGACAGGTCTACAATGAGCAGTTCTTC.

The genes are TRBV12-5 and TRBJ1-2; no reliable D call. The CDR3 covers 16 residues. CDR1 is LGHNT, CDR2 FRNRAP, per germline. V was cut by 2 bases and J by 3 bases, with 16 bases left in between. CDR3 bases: TGTGCTAGTGGTTTGCCGAGTAGATGGGCAGACTATGGCTACACCTTC. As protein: CASGLPSRWADYGYTF. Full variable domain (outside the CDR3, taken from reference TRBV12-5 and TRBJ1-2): DARVTQTPRHKVTEMGQEVTMRCQPILGHNTVFWYRQTMMQGLELLAYFRNRAPLDDSGMPKDRFSAEMPDATLATLKIQPSEPRDSAVYFCASGLPSRWADYGYTFGSGTRLTVV.

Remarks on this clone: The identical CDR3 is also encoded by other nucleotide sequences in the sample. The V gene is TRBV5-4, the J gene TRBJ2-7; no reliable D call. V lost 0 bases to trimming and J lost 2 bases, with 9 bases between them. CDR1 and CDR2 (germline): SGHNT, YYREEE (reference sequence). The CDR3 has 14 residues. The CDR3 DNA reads TGTGCCAGCAGCTTGGCACGCGTCCCCTACGAGCAGTACTTC. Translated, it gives CASSLARVPYEQYF.

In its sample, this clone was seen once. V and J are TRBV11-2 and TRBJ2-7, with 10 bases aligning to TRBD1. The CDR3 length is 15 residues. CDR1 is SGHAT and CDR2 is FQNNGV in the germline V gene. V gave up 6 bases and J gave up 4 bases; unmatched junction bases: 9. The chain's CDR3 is CASRRLRTGGYEQYF. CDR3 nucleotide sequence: TGTGCCAGCAGACGATTGAGGACAGGGGGGTACGAGCAGTACTTC.

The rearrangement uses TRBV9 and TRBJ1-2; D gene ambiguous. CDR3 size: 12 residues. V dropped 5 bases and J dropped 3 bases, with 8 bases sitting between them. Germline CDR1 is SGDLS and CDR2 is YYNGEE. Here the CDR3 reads CASRDTHYGYTF. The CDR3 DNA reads TGTGCCAGCAGAGACACTCACTATGGCTACACCTTC.

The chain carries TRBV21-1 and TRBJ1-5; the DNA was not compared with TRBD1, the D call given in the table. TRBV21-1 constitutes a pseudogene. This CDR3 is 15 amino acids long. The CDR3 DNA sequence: TGTGCCAGCAGCGCCCATGGACAGGTAGGACAGCCCCAGCATTTT. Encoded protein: CASSAHGQVGQPQHF.